The 13 T cell receptor beta chains presented below share a single source sample, sequenced in a study of T cell responses to AZD1222 COVID-19 vaccine. The protocol was immunoSEQ multiplex PCR, while the TCRdb copy is restricted to in-frame clones and leaves out a portion. The top ten hold approximately 25% of the sample, which has roughly 40,000 clones, approximately 88% seen once. This specimen was peripheral blood, taken 28 days after the second AZD1222 dose. The receptors here all came from an adult who received the AZD1222 COVID-19 vaccine.

The chain joins TRBV5-1 to TRBJ1-2, with 8 bases fitting TRBD1. There are 13 residues in the CDR3. J was trimmed by 8 bases and V by 3 bases; bases with no gene match: 6. Germline V CDR1 and CDR2: SGHRS, YFSETQ. CDR3 in DNA: TGCGCCAGCAGCTCGGACAGGGCGGGAGGCTACACCTTC. This gives the protein CASSSDRAGGYTF. The full variable domain, its missing parts supplied by reference TRBV5-1 and TRBJ1-2, is KAGVTQTPRYLIKTRGQQVTLSCSPISGHRSVSWYQQTPGQGLQFLFEYFSETQRNKGNFPGRFSGRQFSNSRSEMNVSTLELGDSALYLCASSSDRAGGYTFGSGTRLTVV.

In this sample, this clone turned up once. The chain has TRBV28 and TRBJ1-1, with D possibly TRBD1 on 5 matching bases. This CDR3 spans 11 amino acids. Germline-derived CDR1 and CDR2 are MDHEN and SYDVKM. The V and J ends lost 4 bases and 6 bases respectively, with 6 bases between them. The CDR3 spells CASSWGPEAFF. The CDR3, as DNA: TGTGCCAGCAGTTGGGGACCTGAAGCTTTCTTT.

The chain links TRBV11-2 to TRBJ2-7, with D possibly being TRBD2 (5 bases). This CDR3 has 15 residues. The V end was cut by 3 bases, the J end by 0 bases, with 12 bases between. CDR1 is SGHAT and CDR2 is FQNNGV in the germline V gene. The CDR3 DNA reads TGTGCCAGCAGCTTTAGAGGAGGCAGCTCCTACGAGCAGTACTTC. Protein: CASSFRGGSSYEQYF.

This chain uses TRBV29-1 with TRBJ1-2; no clear D. The germline V and J ends were trimmed by 6 bases and 2 bases, with 16 bases remaining between them. Germline V lookup: CDR1 SQVTM, CDR2 ANQGSEA. This CDR3 has 14 amino acids. This CDR3 reads CSVRVGILNYGYTF. CDR3 bases: TGCAGCGTCCGGGTAGGGATATTGAACTATGGCTACACCTTC.

This clone was counted once. The CDR3 DNA follows: TGTGCCACCAGCAGAAACCCGGGACAGCAAGAAGAGACCCAGTACTTC. This encodes CATSRNPGQQEETQYF. This chain connects TRBV15 to TRBJ2-5; 7 bases map to TRBD1. Per the germline V gene, CDR1 is LNHNV and CDR2 is YYDKDF (reference sequence). There are 16 residues in the CDR3. Trimming cost V 2 bases and J 3 bases; bases outside gene matches: 9.

The chain links TRBV5-1 to TRBJ1-4, with D perhaps matching TRBD1 (5 bases). The CDR3 runs to 15 residues. Germline V gene data show CDR1 as SGHRS and CDR2 as YFSETQ. The ends were cut back, 0 bases at V and 7 bases at J, with 13 bases in the middle. The CDR3 DNA reads TGCGCCAGCAGCTTGGAGGGCAGGGCGGGTGAAAAACTGTTTTTT. Its protein product is CASSLEGRAGEKLFF. The full variable domain, in which reference TRBV5-1 and TRBJ1-4 provide the parts outside the CDR3, is KAGVTQTPRYLIKTRGQQVTLSCSPISGHRSVSWYQQTPGQGLQFLFEYFSETQRNKGNFPGRFSGRQFSNSRSEMNVSTLELGDSALYLCASSLEGRAGEKLFFGSGTQLSVL.

This sequence joins TRBV3-1 (or the pseudogene TRBV3-2) and TRBJ2-1; the match to TRBD1 covers 9 bases. CDR3 length: 15 residues. CDR1 and CDR2 (germline): LGHDT, YNNKEL (reference sequence). Trimming cost V 2 bases and J 6 bases; bases outside gene matches: 5. The CDR3 sequence: CASSQWGQGVNEQFF. The DNA for the CDR3 is TGTGCCAGCAGCCAATGGGGACAGGGAGTCAATGAGCAGTTCTTC.

There are a few counts of this clone. V is TRBV18 and J is TRBJ1-3; D call uncertain. CDR3 size: 14 residues. The germline V gene has CDR1 KGHSH and CDR2 LQKENI. The V end was cut by 2 bases, the J end by 0 bases, with 5 bases between. CDR3 nucleotide sequence: TGTGCCAGCTCACCAAACAGCTCTGGAAACACCATATATTTT. It is translated as CASSPNSSGNTIYF. Looking up the rest from reference TRBV18 and TRBJ1-3 gives the full variable domain: NAGVMQNPRHLVRRRGQEARLRCSPMKGHSHVYWYRQLPEEGLKFMVYLQKENIIDESGMPKERFSAEFPKEGPSILRIQQVVRGDSAAYFCASSPNSSGNTIYFGEGSWLTVV.

CDR3: CASSRDRGSAFF. The CDR3 nucleotides read TGTGCCAGCAGCCGGGACAGGGGCTCAGCTTTCTTT. The rearrangement uses TRBV3-1 (or the pseudogene TRBV3-2) and TRBJ1-1, with TRBD1 matching over 10 bases. With 4 bases clipped from V and 10 bases from J, the junction kept 3 bases outside the gene matches. There are 12 residues in the CDR3. The germline CDR1 and CDR2 sequences are LGHDT and YNNKEL (reference sequence).

This sequence joins TRBV5-1 and TRBJ2-7; TRBD2 aligns across 11 bases. V lost 0 bases to trimming and J lost 4 bases; unmatched junction nucleotides: 3. Per the germline V gene, CDR1 is SGHRS and CDR2 is YFSETQ. This CDR3 is built from 15 residues. The CDR3 here is CASSLGLAGSYEQYF. CDR3 DNA: TGCGCCAGCAGCTTGGGACTAGCGGGAAGTTACGAGCAGTACTTC.

The V and J genes are TRBV5-4 and TRBJ2-4; TRBD2 matches 13 bases. J lost 2 bases, V lost 2 bases, and 10 bases had no gene match. Germline V gene sequence: CDR1 SGHNT, CDR2 YYREEE (reference sequence). This CDR3 contains 19 residues. The CDR3 coding sequence is TGTGCCAGCAGCTTCGGGGGACTAGCGGGATCTGTATCCAAAAACATTCAGTACTTC. Its translation: CASSFGGLAGSVSKNIQYF.

The CDR3 sequence is CASSSTGTLNEQFF. DNA of the CDR3: TGTGCCAGCAGCTCTACCGGGACTCTCAATGAGCAGTTCTTC. This chain links TRBV7-2 with TRBJ2-1; D might be TRBD2 (6 bases). V lost 4 bases to trimming and J lost 6 bases, with 13 bases between them. CDR1 and CDR2 (germline): SGHTA, FQGNSA. The CDR3 has 14 amino acids.

This sequence joins TRBV4-2 and TRBJ2-5, with 7 bases fitting TRBD2. CDR1 and CDR2 (germline): LGHNA, YNFKEQ. The V segment lost 0 bases and the J segment 5 bases; nucleotides outside the gene matches: 6. The CDR3 length is 15 residues. This CDR3 reads CASSQDLAGAETQYF. Here the CDR3 DNA reads TGTGCCAGCAGCCAAGATTTGGCGGGAGCCGAGACCCAGTACTTC.